This entry lists 21 T cell receptor beta chains sequenced from one sample in a study of T cell responses to AZD1222 COVID-19 vaccine. Generated by immunoSEQ multiplex PCR, the TCRdb table keeps only in-frame clones and is missing some. The table lists around 130,000 clones, 75% to 95% of them singletons. Sequencing used peripheral blood, obtained on day 0 of AZD1222 vaccination. These receptors all come from an adult in good health.

This rearrangement joins TRBV12-5 to TRBJ1-4, with D tentatively TRBD1 (5 bases). V was shortened by 5 bases and J by 3 bases, with 7 bases between the two germline ends. The germline CDR1 and CDR2 sequences are LGHNT and FRNRAP. The CDR3 is made up of 13 amino acids. The CDR3 is CASGRGPNEKLFF. The DNA for the CDR3 is TGTGCTAGTGGTAGGGGTCCTAATGAAAAACTGTTTTTT.

The chain is built from TRBV11-2 and TRBJ1-6, with D unresolved. The length of the CDR3 is 17 residues. Trimming stripped 4 bases from V and 0 bases from J, with 13 bases between. Germline V gives CDR1 SGHAT, CDR2 FQNNGV. The DNA of the CDR3 is TGTGCCAGCAGCTACTCACAGTCCCGCTCCTATAATTCACCCCTCCACTTT. Its protein product is CASSYSQSRSYNSPLHF. The complete variable domain, with remaining parts taken from reference TRBV11-2 and TRBJ1-6, reads EAGVAQSPRYKIIEKRQSVAFWCNPISGHATLYWYQQILGQGPKLLIQFQNNGVVDDSQLPKDRFSAERLKGVDSTLKIQPAKLEDSAVYLCASSYSQSRSYNSPLHFGNGTRLTVT.

The V and J genes are TRBV12-3 or TRBV12-4 and TRBJ2-7; possibly TRBD1 for D (6 bases). CDR3 length: 13 residues. V was trimmed by 3 bases and J by 2 bases, leaving 8 bases between them. The CDR3 DNA sequence: TGTGCCAGCAGTTTTCAGGGGACCTACGAGCAGTACTTC. Encoded protein: CASSFQGTYEQYF.

The genes are TRBV2 and TRBJ2-7; D might be TRBD2 (5 bases). V was cut by 1 base and J by 3 bases, with 10 bases left in between. This CDR3 has 14 amino acids. The germline CDR1 and CDR2 sequences are SNHLY and FYNNEI. The chain's CDR3 is CASSEERFGYEQYF. In nucleotides, the CDR3 is TGTGCCAGCAGTGAAGAGCGGTTTGGCTACGAGCAGTACTTC. The full variable domain, completed using reference TRBV2 and TRBJ2-7, is EPEVTQTPSHQVTQMGQEVILRCVPISNHLYFYWYRQILGQKVEFLVSFYNNEISEKSEIFDDQFSVERPDGSNFTLKIRSTKLEDSAMYFCASSEERFGYEQYFGPGTRLTVT.

This chain connects TRBV2 to TRBJ2-5; unclear D gene. Per the germline V gene, CDR1 is SNHLY and CDR2 is FYNNEI. V gave up 5 bases and J gave up 4 bases, with 8 bases separating them. The CDR3 is 12 residues long. The CDR3 DNA sequence: TGTGCCAGCAGTAGCCAAGGAGAGACCCAGTACTTC. Its protein is CASSSQGETQYF.

This chain joins TRBV29-1 and TRBJ2-7; perhaps TRBD1 as D (6 bases). Germline V gene sequence: CDR1 SQVTM, CDR2 ANQGSEA. The CDR3 length is 14 residues. The V gene lost 0 bases and the J gene lost 0 bases, with 9 bases spanning the gap. CDR3 protein: CSVEEGTSSYEQYF. DNA for the CDR3: TGCAGCGTTGAAGAAGGGACAAGCTCCTACGAGCAGTACTTC.

The chain employs TRBV6-5 and TRBJ2-2; D ambiguous. V was cut by 5 bases and J by 11 bases, with 21 bases left in between. This CDR3 is 15 amino acids long. The germline V gene has CDR1 MNHEY and CDR2 SVGAGI. Here the CDR3 reads CASSRNPPRGPELFF. As DNA, the CDR3 is TGTGCCAGCAGTCGAAACCCACCCCGCGGACCCGAGCTGTTTTTT.

The chain uses TRBV28 and TRBJ2-1; 12 nucleotides align to TRBD2. This CDR3 contains 16 residues. In germline, CDR1 is MDHEN, CDR2 SYDVKM. V lost 6 bases to trimming and J lost 9 bases; unmatched junction nucleotides: 12. CDR3 nucleotides: TGTGCCAGCAGCATAGGGCAGGGACTAGCGGGTTTTGAGCAGTTCTTC. Protein: CASSIGQGLAGFEQFF.

For the CDR3, the DNA is TGTGCCAGCAGCTTAAGTAGGGGGTCCTATAATTCACCCCTCCACTTT. Its translation: CASSLSRGSYNSPLHF. The J gene is TRBJ1-6, the V gene TRBV13, with D possibly matching TRBD1 (6 bases). The length of the CDR3 is 16 residues. Germline V gives CDR1 PRHDT, CDR2 FYEKMQ (reference sequence). V was pared by 2 bases and J by 1 base, with 9 bases between.

V gene TRBV3-1 (or the pseudogene TRBV3-2) combines with J gene TRBJ1-1, with D unresolved. Germline CDR1 and CDR2: LGHDT and YNNKEL (reference sequence). Trimming took 7 bases from V and 0 from J, leaving 9 bases between them. The CDR3 length is 13 residues. The CDR3 here is CASTSTLNTEAFF. The CDR3 DNA follows: TGTGCCAGCACGTCGACTTTGAACACTGAAGCTTTCTTT.

The rearrangement links TRBV28 to TRBJ2-2; D is undetermined. Between the trimmed V and J ends, which lost 5 bases and 1 base, there was a span of 11 bases. CDR3 length: 15 amino acids. Germline CDR1 is MDHEN and CDR2 is SYDVKM. CDR3 nucleotides: TGTGCCAGCAGTATCCTCGACTTGAACACCGGGGAGCTGTTTTTT. Its translation: CASSILDLNTGELFF.

V gene TRBV10-1 combines with J gene TRBJ2-1; D unresolved. V was pared by 7 bases and J by 8 bases, with 18 bases between. Germline V gene data show CDR1 as WNHNN and CDR2 as SYGVQD (reference sequence). The length of the CDR3 is 14 residues. The CDR3 DNA follows: TGCGCCAGCACCAACGCAGGACCTGGCGATGAGCAGTTCTTC. It yields the protein CASTNAGPGDEQFF.

This clone occurred once. The genes are TRBV2 and TRBJ1-5; D possibly corresponds to TRBD1 (5 bases). V shed 9 bases and J shed 4 bases, with 22 bases lying between them. This CDR3 has 16 amino acids. Per the germline V gene, CDR1 is SNHLY and CDR2 is FYNNEI. CDR3 loop: CARTLGAGRRNQPQHF. CDR3 DNA: TGTGCCAGGACCCTAGGGGCAGGTCGCCGAAATCAGCCCCAGCATTTT.

With regard to this clone: An end of the junction differs from the germline gene, which may be a read error. As DNA, the CDR3 is TGCGCCAGCAGCGCTGGGACACCTCAAGAGCCCCAGTACTTC. It codes for CASSAGTPQEPQYF. The chain has TRBV5-1 and TRBJ2-5; D is perhaps TRBD1 (6 bases). The CDR3 is 14 amino acids. Per germline, CDR1 SGHRS and CDR2 YFSETQ. Filled out from reference TRBV5-1 and TRBJ2-5, the complete variable domain reads KAGVTQTPRYLIKTRGQQVTLSCSPISGHRSVSWYQQTPGQGLQFLFEYFSETQRNKGNFPGRFSGRQFSNSRSEMNVSTLELGDSALYLCASSAGTPQEPQYFGPGTRLLVL.

The chain is built from TRBV7-9 and TRBJ2-3; TRBD2 agrees at 14 bases. Germline values: CDR1 SEHNR, CDR2 FQNEAQ (reference sequence). The junction had 5 bases not matched to a gene; V was cut back by 4 bases and J by 5 bases. The CDR3 is made up of 16 amino acids. The CDR3 here is CASSSRLAGGIDTQYF. The CDR3 DNA reads as TGTGCCAGCAGCTCCCGACTAGCGGGAGGGATAGATACGCAGTATTTT.

This chain joins TRBV30 and TRBJ1-4; TRBD1 is a possible D gene (5 bases). V was pared by 3 bases and J by 10 bases, with 12 bases between. The CDR3 is 12 amino acids. Germline V CDR1 and CDR2: GTSNPN, SVGIG (reference sequence). CDR3 protein: CAWRGVPGKLFF. The CDR3 DNA sequence: TGTGCCTGGAGGGGGGTCCCTGGAAAACTGTTTTTT.

The rearrangement joins TRBV5-5 to TRBJ2-7; TRBD1 matches 9 bases. The V segment lost 0 bases and the J segment 5 bases; nucleotides outside the gene matches: 3. The CDR3 consists of 14 residues. Germline CDR1 SGHKS, CDR2 YYEKEE (reference sequence). The chain's CDR3 is CASSLGGTGNEQYF. The CDR3 DNA sequence: TGTGCCAGCAGCTTGGGCGGGACAGGGAACGAGCAGTACTTC.

V usage is TRBV21-1 and J usage is TRBJ1-5; the tabulated D call, TRBD1, remains unverified against the DNA. TRBV21-1 is a pseudogene. The CDR3 consists of 11 residues. The chain's CDR3 is CASKEGAYQHF. DNA of the CDR3: TGTGCCAGCAAAGAAGGGGCATACCAGCATTTT.

The chain combines TRBV5-1 with TRBJ1-2; D is possibly TRBD1 (5 bases). The V gene lost 0 bases and the J gene lost 6 bases, with 9 bases spanning the gap. CDR3 size: 13 residues. Per germline, CDR1 SGHRS and CDR2 YFSETQ. CDR3 nucleotides: TGCGCCAGCAGCTTGGCGACAGCGAATGGCTACACCTTC. This encodes CASSLATANGYTF.

This clone showed up just once. The chain combines TRBV5-1 with TRBJ1-1, with unresolved D. The CDR3 runs 14 residues. Per the germline V gene, CDR1 is SGHRS and CDR2 is YFSETQ. V dropped 0 bases and J dropped 4 bases, with 10 bases sitting between them. The CDR3 loop reads CASSLGMSITEAFF. In nucleotides, the CDR3 is TGCGCCAGCAGCTTGGGGATGTCGATCACTGAAGCTTTCTTT.

The chain links TRBV6-5 to TRBJ1-3; no definite D call. The CDR3 covers 13 residues. Germline assignment: CDR1 MNHEY and CDR2 SVGAGI. Trimming took 7 bases from V and 0 from J, leaving 7 bases between them. The CDR3 DNA follows: TGTGCCAGCAACCACAACTCTGGAAACACCATATATTTT. It specifies CASNHNSGNTIYF.